This entry lists 11 T cell receptor beta chains sequenced from one sample in a study of blood T cell repertoires in COVID-19. Using immunoSEQ multiplex PCR, the repertoire was profiled, and TCRdb retains in-frame clones only, with some absent. This sample has about 210,000 clones, with about nine tenths found just once. Specimen: peripheral blood. These receptors were taken from a woman between 40 and 50 years old with acute or convalescent COVID-19.

The chain couples TRBV11-2 to TRBJ2-2; 12 nucleotides agree with TRBD2. There are 17 residues in the CDR3. Germline CDR1 is SGHAT and CDR2 is FQNNGV. After removal of 5 bases from V and 1 base from J, the junction contained 5 bases not matched to a gene. The DNA of the CDR3 is TGTGCCAGCAGCGTAAGGGGACTAGCGGGGAACACCGGGGAGCTGTTTTTT. Residues: CASSVRGLAGNTGELFF.

V usage is TRBV10-3 and J usage is TRBJ1-1; the match to TRBD1 covers 8 bases. Per the germline V gene, CDR1 is ENHRY and CDR2 is SYGVKD. With V trimmed by 2 bases and J by 5 bases, 4 bases remained unmatched. This CDR3 is 14 amino acids long. Here the CDR3 DNA reads TGTGCCATCAGTGAGCCAGGGGGCAGGACTGAAGCTTTCTTT. Translated, it gives CAISEPGGRTEAFF.

The rearrangement uses TRBV27 and TRBJ2-1; 11 bases align to TRBD2. Trimming removed 6 bases from V and 4 bases from J; junction bases left unmatched: 5. Germline V gene sequence: CDR1 MNHEY, CDR2 SMNVEV (reference sequence). The CDR3 is made up of 15 amino acids. The CDR3 sequence: CASRLVAGGYNEQFF. CDR3 sequence (DNA): TGTGCCAGCAGATTGGTAGCGGGGGGGTACAATGAGCAGTTCTTC.

The J gene is TRBJ1-5, the V gene TRBV2; no clear D gene. Germline CDR1 reads SNHLY; CDR2 reads FYNNEI. The CDR3 is 13 amino acids. Between the trimmed V and J ends, which lost 4 bases and 3 bases, there was a span of 7 bases. CDR3 DNA sequence: TGTGCCAGCAGTGGAGGGTTCAATCAGCCCCAGCATTTT. Translation: CASSGGFNQPQHF.

This chain links TRBV6-6 with TRBJ2-7, with 10 bases fitting TRBD1. The CDR3 loop spans 16 amino acids. Germline V gene lookup returns CDR1 MNHNY and CDR2 SVGAGI (reference sequence). The V segment lost 3 bases and the J segment 5 bases; nucleotides outside the gene matches: 10. The CDR3 sequence: CASSYSGQGLVHEQYV. The CDR3 nucleotides read TGTGCCAGCAGTTATTCGGGACAGGGGCTTGTCCACGAGCAGTACGTC.

The chain combines TRBV25-1 with TRBJ1-2; 8 bases agree with TRBD1. CDR1 and CDR2 from the germline V gene are MGHDK and SYGVNS. V shed 6 bases, J shed 5 bases, and the junction held 2 bases outside the gene matches. This CDR3 is 12 amino acids long. The CDR3 loop reads CASRDRAYGYTF. The CDR3 nucleotides read TGTGCCAGCAGGGACAGGGCTTATGGCTACACCTTC.

The J gene is TRBJ1-1, the V gene TRBV12-5; D unresolved. The CDR3 has 11 amino acids. V was clipped by 6 bases and J by 9 bases, with 11 bases between them. Germline CDR1 is LGHNT and CDR2 is FRNRAP. The CDR3 nucleotides are TGTGCTAGTGGCGAGAGGACTAAAGCTTTCTTT. Translation: CASGERTKAFF.

V usage is TRBV5-1 and J usage is TRBJ1-2; maybe TRBD1 (6 bases). CDR1 SGHRS and CDR2 YFSETQ come from the germline V gene. V was shortened by 2 bases and J by 5 bases, with 16 bases between the two germline ends. The CDR3 runs 15 residues. The CDR3 loop reads CASSFVAGDPYGYTF. CDR3 in DNA: TGCGCCAGCAGCTTTGTGGCAGGGGACCCGTATGGCTACACCTTC. Filled out from reference TRBV5-1 and TRBJ1-2, the complete variable domain reads KAGVTQTPRYLIKTRGQQVTLSCSPISGHRSVSWYQQTPGQGLQFLFEYFSETQRNKGNFPGRFSGRQFSNSRSEMNVSTLELGDSALYLCASSFVAGDPYGYTFGSGTRLTVV.

The chain combines TRBV21-1 with TRBJ2-7; TRBD1, the D gene given by the table, was not confirmed from the DNA. TRBV21-1 is a pseudogene segment. The CDR3 extends over 16 amino acids. The CDR3 sequence: CASSTPWDRGLDEQYV. The CDR3, as DNA: TGTGCCAGCAGCACCCCCTGGGACAGGGGGCTGGACGAGCAGTACGTC.

This clone was picked up one time. The chain uses TRBV3-1 (or the pseudogene TRBV3-2) and TRBJ2-4; D perhaps matches TRBD1 (6 bases). In germline, CDR1 is LGHDT, CDR2 YNNKEL (reference sequence). This CDR3 spans 13 amino acids. Between the trimmed V and J ends, which lost 0 bases and 12 bases, there was a span of 12 bases. For the CDR3, the DNA is TGTGCCAGCAGCCAAGACCTCAGACAGGCTCAGTACTTC. The encoded protein is CASSQDLRQAQYF.

This clone was counted a few times. V and J are TRBV2 and TRBJ2-7; D is undetermined. Germline V gene sequence: CDR1 SNHLY, CDR2 FYNNEI. V lost 3 bases and J 4 bases, leaving 4 bases between the germline ends. The CDR3 is 11 amino acids. CDR3 bases: TGTGCCAGCAGTGACAGTTACGAGCAGTACGTC. This codes for CASSDSYEQYV.